Below, one T cell receptor beta chain is given with its context. This entry belongs to a study of TIL therapy for anti-PD-1-resistant metastatic lung cancer. Sample time point: pre-treatment sample, taken before nivolumab and TIL therapy. This was the immunoSEQ v3 assay. Here immunoSEQ multiplex PCR was the method, and the copy in TCRdb shows in-frame clones only, minus some. The repertoire holds tens of thousands of clones, with about 73% as singletons. This clonotype was sampled from a person between 25 and 80 years old with non-small cell lung cancer. The sample in question was blood, obtained at baseline.

The chain's CDR3 is CASSDTDRSYNEQFF. The CDR3 DNA reads TGTGCCAGCAGTGATACGGACAGGTCGTACAATGAGCAGTTCTTC. The chain has TRBV6-1 and TRBJ2-1; 7 positions match TRBD1. CDR1 is MNHNS and CDR2 is SASEGT in the germline V gene. This CDR3 comprises 15 residues. V trimming: 3 bases; J trimming: 4 bases; junction bases outside the gene matches: 6.